The next 6 T cell receptor beta chains were all read from a single sample in a study of regulatory T cells in long-lasting Graves disease. Time point denoted: persistent/refractory GD, antithyroid drugs over 5 years with positive TRAb. The authors made the TCR library using RNA they extracted from PBMCs. For TCR beta, libraries came from iRepertoire HTBI primers and Arm-PCR of CDR3 regions. TCRdb reprocessed the multiplex PCR reads with MiXCR, giving one entry per CDR3 protein. The sample lists 310,000 or so distinct CDR3 sequences, about 18% occurring once. Source: peripheral blood mononuclear cells (PBMCs), taken when the disease was refractory, from a patient treated with antithyroid drugs. The receptors stem from a female donor with Graves disease.

The J gene is TRBJ2-2, the V gene TRBV7-2; 8 bases are shared with TRBD2. The germline V gene has CDR1 SGHTA and CDR2 FQGNSA. V lost 1 base to trimming and J lost 1 base; unmatched junction nucleotides: 5. This CDR3 region has 17 residues. CDR3 DNA: TGTGCCAGCAGCTTAGGACCCCGGGGGGGGAACACCGGGGAGCTGTTTTTT. It is translated as CASSLGPRGGNTGELFF.

The chain recombines TRBV2 with TRBJ2-2; 10 positions agree with TRBD2. The length of the CDR3 is 15 residues. The germline V gene has CDR1 SNHLY and CDR2 FYNNEI. V was clipped by 6 bases and J by 7 bases; unmatched bases: 8. The CDR3 nucleotides read TGTGCCAGCAGCATGAGCGGGAGGGCCGTCGGGGAGCTGTTTTTT. The encoded protein is CASSMSGRAVGELFF.

The chain couples TRBV29-1 to TRBJ2-5, with TRBD1 identical over 10 bases. V lost 7 bases, J lost 11 bases, and 10 bases stayed unmatched. This CDR3 has 12 residues. CDR1 is SQVTM, CDR2 ANQGSEA, per germline. The CDR3 region has the DNA TGCAGCGCGTGGACAGGGGGGAATGAGCAGTACTTC. Protein product: CSAWTGGNEQYF. The complete variable domain, with remaining parts taken from reference TRBV29-1 and TRBJ2-5, reads SAVISQKPSRDICQRGTSLTIQCQVDSQVTMMFWYRQQPGQSLTLIATANQGSEATYESGFVIDKFPISRPNLTFSTLTVSNMSPEDSSIYLCSAWTGGNEQYFGPGTRLLVL.

V is TRBV7-2 and J is TRBJ1-1; 9 bases agree with TRBD1. CDR1 is SGHTA, CDR2 FQGNSA, per germline. V lost 0 bases to trimming and J lost 6 bases; unmatched junction nucleotides: 14. This CDR3 region has 18 residues. The CDR3 loop is CASSLAVQGAMGSAEAFF. CDR3 coding DNA: TGTGCCAGCAGCTTAGCGGTACAGGGGGCCATGGGTAGCGCTGAAGCTTTCTTT.

The chain has TRBV6-1 and TRBJ1-5, with D unclear. Trimming left V 6 bases short and J 4 bases short, with 10 bases between. The CDR3 is 13 amino acids. The germline V gene has CDR1 MNHNS and CDR2 SASEGT. The CDR3 DNA follows: TGTGCCAGCAGGCCCGACGGGAATCAGCCCCAGCATTTT. Amino acid sequence: CASRPDGNQPQHF.

This clonotype was counted between two and nine times. The chain is built from TRBV19 and TRBJ1-5; maybe TRBD1 (5 bases). CDR1 and CDR2 (germline): LNHDA, SQIVND (reference sequence). This CDR3 spans 14 amino acids. Trimming removed 8 bases from V and 1 base from J, with 12 bases in between. In DNA, the CDR3 is TGTGCCAGTCGTTACGGGGGAAGCAATCAGCCCCAGCATTTT. This codes for CASRYGGSNQPQHF.